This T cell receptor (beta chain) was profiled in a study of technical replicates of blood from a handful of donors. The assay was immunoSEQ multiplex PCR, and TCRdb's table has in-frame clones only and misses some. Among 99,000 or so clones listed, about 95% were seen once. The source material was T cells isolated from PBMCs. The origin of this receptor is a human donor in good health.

CDR3 region: CASSPQLGRVDEQYF. CDR3 in DNA: TGTGCCAGCTCACCACAGCTCGGCAGGGTCGACGAGCAGTACTTC. The V call is TRBV18, the J call TRBJ2-7, with TRBD1 as a possible D gene (5 bases). V gave up 1 base and J gave up 5 bases, with 15 bases separating them. The CDR3 totals 15 residues. Germline CDR1 is KGHSH and CDR2 is LQKENI.